Given below is one T cell receptor beta chain in context. TCRdb itself ran the PCR reads through MiXCR, one entry per CDR3 protein. The table has about 19,000 distinct CDR3 sequences, 45% to 55% seen once. The data stem from a study of CD4 and CD8 cells across lung adenocarcinoma regions. Localized lung adenocarcinoma, a non-small cell lung cancer, affected the donors. The CDR3 has 15 amino acids. Germline V CDR1 and CDR2: ENHRY, SYGVKD. Deletions cut 7 bases from V and 1 base from J, with 13 bases between. J is TRBJ2-2 and V is TRBV10-3; D is ambiguous. The receptor comes from a male donor with lung adenocarcinoma. The CD4 and CD8 labels of this study may be unreliable. The sample comprised CD4+ T cells from the margin of a lung tumor. The CDR3 DNA reads TGTGCCATCAAGGGTTCTGGCGGGAACACCGGGGAGCTGTTTTTT. Its protein product is CAIKGSGGNTGELFF.